The 9 T cell receptor beta chains in this list originate from one sample, sequenced in a study of naive and memory T cell subsets (TCRdb year 2017). General findings and caveats noted by the study authors: A few larger clonotypes were found in naive repertoires, especially CD8, and these larger clonotypes were possibly memory cells re-expressing CD45RA.

Preparation of the library involved UMI-ligation and nested PCR. Sequencing used an Illumina MiSeq. The beta constant-region primer consisted of an equimolar mixture of two oligonucleotides that together covered TRBC1 and TRBC2. The ligated cDNA went through four rounds of PCR with nested alpha and beta constant-region primers together with the SP2 primer. The public reads were quality trimmed at Q25 with fastp and then assembled into clones with MiXCR by TCRdb, keeping productive beta chains. Every CDR3 protein is listed once, alongside the most common genes and DNA of its rows. The sample table records 98,000 or so distinct CDR3 sequences; around 11% of these occur just once. Clones ranked in the top ten supply roughly 0.13% of the sample. These receptors have no identified antigens. Sequenced: naive CD4+ T cells from blood. The sample's cell subset or site label, decoded: naive T cells, CD45RA high CD27+. These receptors all stem from a human donor in good health.

Only a few counts were recorded for this clonotype. The chain couples TRBV6-2 or TRBV6-3 to TRBJ1-5; D call uncertain. Trimming cost V 6 bases and J 5 bases, with 8 bases left between them. In germline, CDR1 is MNHEY, CDR2 SVGEGT. The CDR3 sequence is 12 residues long. The CDR3 reads CASRLGHQPQHF. CDR3 DNA: TGTGCCAGCAGGCTAGGTCATCAGCCCCAGCATTTT.

This clonotype was recorded at least ten times. This chain links TRBV12-3 or TRBV12-4 with TRBJ2-1, with TRBD2 matching 12 bases. This CDR3 contains 16 residues. J gave up 1 base and V 7 bases, and 5 bases lay outside the gene matches. The CDR3 loop reads CASIGLAGLSYNEQFF. As DNA, the CDR3 is TGTGCCAGCATCGGACTAGCGGGGCTTTCCTACAATGAGCAGTTCTTC.

This clonotype came up many times. This sequence joins TRBV7-2 and TRBJ2-3; TRBD2 matches 7 bases. Germline V gives CDR1 SGHTA, CDR2 FQGNSA. This CDR3 has 14 residues. With V trimmed by 5 bases and J by 6 bases, 8 bases remained unmatched. The CDR3 bases are TGTGCCAGCAGCGCACAGACTAGCATGGATACGCAGTATTTT. Its translation: CASSAQTSMDTQYF.

This clonotype was seen only a few times. This chain links TRBV30 with TRBJ2-3; possibly TRBD1 or TRBD2 for D (5 bases each). Trimming pared 1 base from V and 1 base from J, leaving 9 bases between. CDR3 length: 14 amino acids. The germline gives CDR1 GTSNPN, CDR2 SVGIG (reference sequence). This chain's CDR3 is CAWSGGARTDTQYF. The DNA of the CDR3 is TGTGCCTGGAGTGGAGGGGCGCGCACAGATACGCAGTATTTT.

This clonotype has a count of ten or more. The chain carries TRBV28 and TRBJ2-7; a possible D gene is TRBD1 (6 bases). The CDR3 covers 14 residues. Germline loops: CDR1 MDHEN, CDR2 SYDVKM. Trimming pared 7 bases from V and 6 bases from J, leaving 19 bases between. The CDR3: CASTTNRALGEQYF. Written as DNA, the CDR3 is TGTGCCAGCACCACTAACAGGGCTTTGGGCGAGCAGTACTTC.

Only a few counts were recorded for this clonotype. This chain joins TRBV12-3 or TRBV12-4 and TRBJ2-6; TRBD2 matches 7 bases. The junction had 12 bases not matched to a gene; V was cut back by 0 bases and J by 1 base. The CDR3 is 20 residues long. The CDR3 DNA reads TGTGCCAGCAGTTTAGCGCTAGGAGGACTAGGGGTTTCTGGGGCCAACGTCCTGACTTTC. Protein sequence: CASSLALGGLGVSGANVLTF.

The gene calls are TRBV19 and TRBJ2-1; no clear D. Germline CDR1 reads LNHDA; CDR2 reads SQIVND (reference sequence). V was cut by 3 bases and J by 6 bases, with 15 bases left in between. The CDR3 is made up of 15 amino acids. In DNA, the CDR3 is TGTGCCAGTAGTATCCGGTCTAGTTCCCCCAATGAGCAGTTCTTC. Protein: CASSIRSSSPNEQFF.

This clonotype was observed at least ten times. The chain combines TRBV20-1 with TRBJ2-3; no definite D call. In germline, CDR1 is DFQATT, CDR2 SNEGSKA (reference sequence). V lost 3 bases and J lost 1, with 5 bases in between. The CDR3 covers 12 residues. The CDR3, as DNA: TGCAGTGCTAGCCCAGGCACAGATACGCAGTATTTT. Translating gives CSASPGTDTQYF.

The CDR3 spells CASSPMTGGIETQYF. In nucleotides, the CDR3 is TGTGCCAGCAGTCCCATGACCGGGGGGATAGAGACCCAGTACTTC. The chain has TRBV12-3 or TRBV12-4 and TRBJ2-5, with 7 positions matching TRBD2. V shed 5 bases, J shed 4 bases, and the junction held 10 bases outside the gene matches. The CDR3 runs to 15 residues.